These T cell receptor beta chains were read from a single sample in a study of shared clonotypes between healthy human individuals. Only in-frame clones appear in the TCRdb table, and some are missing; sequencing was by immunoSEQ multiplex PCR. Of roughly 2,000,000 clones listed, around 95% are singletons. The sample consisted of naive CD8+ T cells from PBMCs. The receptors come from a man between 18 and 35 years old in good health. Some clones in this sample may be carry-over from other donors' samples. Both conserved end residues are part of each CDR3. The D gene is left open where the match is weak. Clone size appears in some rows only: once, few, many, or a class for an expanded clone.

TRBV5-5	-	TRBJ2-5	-	CASSLLQGAETQYF	TGTGCCAGCAGCTTGCTACAGGGAGCGGAGACCCAGTACTTC
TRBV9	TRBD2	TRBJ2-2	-	CASSVGSGGTGELFF	TGTGCCAGCAGCGTAGGTAGCGGGGGAACCGGGGAGCTGTTTTTT
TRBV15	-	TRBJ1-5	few	CATGGGNQPQHF	TGTGCCACCGGCGGAGGTAATCAGCCCCAGCATTTT
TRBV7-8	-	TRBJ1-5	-	CASSLGNQPQHF	TGTGCCAGCAGCTTGGGAAATCAGCCCCAGCATTTT
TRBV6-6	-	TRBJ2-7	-	CASSYSNSADEQYF	TGTGCCAGCAGTTACAGTAACTCGGCAGACGAGCAGTACTTC
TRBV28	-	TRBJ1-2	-	CASSWGEGAYGYTF	TGTGCCAGCAGTTGGGGGGAGGGTGCGTATGGCTACACCTTC
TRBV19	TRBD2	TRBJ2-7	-	CASSSLAGNAYEQYF	TGTGCCAGTAGTTCACTAGCGGGCAACGCCTACGAGCAGTACTTC
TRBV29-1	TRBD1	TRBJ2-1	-	CSSGIGIQGVEQFF	TGCAGCTCCGGGATAGGAATACAGGGGGTTGAGCAGTTCTTC
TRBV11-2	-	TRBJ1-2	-	CASSLGGLHDGYTF	TGTGCCAGCAGCTTAGGAGGTTTACACGATGGCTACACCTTC
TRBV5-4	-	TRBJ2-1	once	CASSLMGQGEQFF	TGTGCCAGCAGCTTGATGGGGCAGGGTGAGCAGTTCTTC
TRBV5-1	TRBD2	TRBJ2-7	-	CASSLVLAGHEQYF	TGCGCCAGCAGCTTGGTACTAGCGGGACACGAGCAGTACTTC
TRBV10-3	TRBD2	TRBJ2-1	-	CAISESNLLAGGYNEQFF	TGTGCCATCAGTGAGTCGAATCTACTAGCGGGAGGCTACAATGAGCAGTTCTTC
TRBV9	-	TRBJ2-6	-	CASSVALGTGESGANVLTF	TGTGCCAGCAGCGTTGCCCTCGGGACGGGTGAATCTGGGGCCAACGTCCTGACTTTC
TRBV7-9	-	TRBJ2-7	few	CASRPNTGYEQYF	TGTGCCAGCAGGCCCAACACGGGTTACGAGCAGTACTTC
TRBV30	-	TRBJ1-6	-	CAWSAGGNSPLHF	TGTGCCTGGAGTGCGGGGGGAAATTCACCCCTCCACTTT
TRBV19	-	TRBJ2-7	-	CASTERPGRLDEQYF	TGTGCCAGTACCGAAAGGCCGGGACGGTTGGACGAGCAGTACTTC
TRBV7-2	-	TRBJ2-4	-	CASRPTIAKNIQYF	TGTGCCAGCAGGCCGACAATAGCCAAAAACATTCAGTACTTC
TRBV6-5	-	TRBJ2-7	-	CASSYSWGSYEQYF	TGTGCCAGCAGTTACTCATGGGGTTCCTACGAGCAGTACTTC
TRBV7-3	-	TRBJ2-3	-	CASSLTRASTDTQYF	TGTGCCAGCAGCTTAACCCGGGCTAGCACAGATACGCAGTATTTT
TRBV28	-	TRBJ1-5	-	CASSLSGGGVDNQPQHF	TGTGCCAGCAGTTTATCGGGAGGGGGGGTCGACAATCAGCCCCAGCATTTT
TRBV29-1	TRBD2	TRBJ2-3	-	CSVDGAGGSTDTQYF	TGCAGCGTTGACGGTGCGGGAGGCAGCACAGATACGCAGTATTTT
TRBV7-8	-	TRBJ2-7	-	CASSLDPGARSEQYF	TGTGCCAGCAGCTTAGACCCAGGGGCCCGCTCCGAGCAGTACTTC
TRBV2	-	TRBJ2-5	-	CASSPLDGKQETQYF	TGTGCCAGCAGCCCTTTGGACGGAAAGCAAGAGACCCAGTACTTC
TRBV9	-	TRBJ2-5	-	CASSVRSNQETQYF	TGTGCCAGCAGCGTCAGAAGCAACCAAGAGACCCAGTACTTC
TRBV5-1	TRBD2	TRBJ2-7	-	CASSTSGREQYF	TGCGCCAGCAGCACTAGCGGGAGGGAGCAGTACTTC
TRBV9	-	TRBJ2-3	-	CASSPRRTTNSDTQYF	TGTGCCAGCAGCCCTCGCCGGACCACGAACTCAGATACGCAGTATTTT
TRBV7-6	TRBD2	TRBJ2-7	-	CASSLGIAGGPNEQYF	TGTGCCAGCAGCTTAGGAATAGCGGGAGGGCCGAACGAGCAGTACTTC
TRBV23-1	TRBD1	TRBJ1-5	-	CASSHPYGQGSNQPQHF	TGCGCCAGCAGTCACCCTTATGGACAGGGCAGCAATCAGCCCCAGCATTTT
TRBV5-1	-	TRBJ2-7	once	CASRGAYEQYF	TGCGCCAGCAGGGGTGCCTACGAGCAGTACTTC
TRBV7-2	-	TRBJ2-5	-	CASSLPPEETQYF	TGTGCCAGCAGCTTACCCCCCGAAGAGACCCAGTACTTC
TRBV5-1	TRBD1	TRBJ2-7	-	CASSAGTGFYEQYF	TGCGCCAGCAGCGCTGGGACAGGGTTCTACGAGCAGTACTTC
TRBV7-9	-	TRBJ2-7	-	CASSSSGISYEQYF	TGTGCCAGCAGCTCCTCAGGGATCTCCTACGAGCAGTACTTC
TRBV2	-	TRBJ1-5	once	CASSEAGRQPQHF	TGTGCCAGCAGTGAAGCAGGGCGGCAGCCCCAGCATTTT
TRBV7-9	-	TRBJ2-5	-	CASSRGGLETQYF	TGTGCCAGCAGCCGTGGGGGGCTGGAGACCCAGTACTTC
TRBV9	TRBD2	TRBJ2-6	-	CASSVDPSGIFSGANVLTF	TGTGCCAGCAGCGTAGATCCCAGCGGGATTTTCTCTGGGGCCAACGTCCTGACTTTC
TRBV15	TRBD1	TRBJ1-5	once	CATSLHRGPNQPQHF	TGTGCCACCAGCCTACACAGGGGGCCCAATCAGCCCCAGCATTTT
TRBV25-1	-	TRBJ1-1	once	CASSGRNTEAFF	TGTGCCAGCAGTGGTAGGAACACTGAAGCTTTCTTT
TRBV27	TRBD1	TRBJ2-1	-	CASSPSGTGTYNEQFF	TGTGCCAGCAGTCCGTCCGGGACAGGAACCTACAATGAGCAGTTCTTC
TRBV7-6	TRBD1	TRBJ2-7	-	CASSLDVFGTVTYEQYF	TGTGCCAGCAGCTTAGATGTTTTCGGGACAGTGACCTACGAGCAGTACTTC
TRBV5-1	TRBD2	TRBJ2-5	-	CASSSLAGGGQETQYF	TGCGCCAGCAGCTCATTAGCGGGAGGAGGGCAAGAGACCCAGTACTTC
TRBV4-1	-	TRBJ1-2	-	CASSQVGPRESGYTF	TGCGCCAGCAGCCAGGTGGGCCCACGCGAGAGTGGCTACACCTTC
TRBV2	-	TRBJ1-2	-	CASRKKGSYGYTF	TGTGCCAGCAGAAAAAAGGGAAGCTATGGCTACACCTTC
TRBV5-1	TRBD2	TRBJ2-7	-	CASSASTSSYEQYF	TGCGCCAGCAGCGCCTCGACTAGCAGTTACGAGCAGTACTTC
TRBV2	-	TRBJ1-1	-	CASGTVNTEAFF	TGTGCCAGTGGGACGGTGAACACTGAAGCTTTCTTT
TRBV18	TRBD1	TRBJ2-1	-	CASSPTGTGHYEQFF	TGTGCCAGCTCACCAACCGGGACAGGGCATTATGAGCAGTTCTTC
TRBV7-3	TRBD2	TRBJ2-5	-	CASSLQSAGGPKTQYF	TGTGCCAGCAGCCTCCAATCAGCGGGAGGGCCCAAGACCCAGTACTTC
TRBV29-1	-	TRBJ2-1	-	CSVRRRDEQFF	TGCAGCGTTCGGAGGAGGGATGAGCAGTTCTTC
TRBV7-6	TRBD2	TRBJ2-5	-	CASSSLPSGRWETQYF	TGTGCCAGCAGCTCACTCCCTAGCGGGAGGTGGGAGACCCAGTACTTC
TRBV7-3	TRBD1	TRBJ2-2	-	CASSLNLFGRGLTGELFF	TGTGCCAGCAGCTTAAATTTATTTGGCAGGGGGCTCACCGGGGAGCTGTTTTTT
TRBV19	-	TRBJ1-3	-	CASSPSAAGNTIYF	TGTGCCAGTAGTCCATCCGCGGCTGGAAACACCATATATTTT
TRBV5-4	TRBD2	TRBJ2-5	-	CASSSLGGEETQYF	TGTGCCAGCAGCTCCCTGGGGGGGGAAGAGACCCAGTACTTC
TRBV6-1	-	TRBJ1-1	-	CASSEALQGWTEAFF	TGTGCCAGCAGTGAAGCGCTGCAGGGGTGGACTGAAGCTTTCTTT
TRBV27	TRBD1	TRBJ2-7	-	CASSLSAGTGRHEQYF	TGTGCCAGCAGTTTATCTGCCGGGACAGGGCGTCACGAGCAGTACTTC
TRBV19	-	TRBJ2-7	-	CASSIYGRSYEQYF	TGTGCCAGTAGTATATATGGCAGATCCTACGAGCAGTACTTC
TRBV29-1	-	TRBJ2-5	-	CSVEERADRKETQYF	TGCAGCGTTGAAGAAAGGGCGGACAGAAAAGAGACCCAGTACTTC
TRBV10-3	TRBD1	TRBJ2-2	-	CAINPSDRGNTGELFF	TGTGCCATCAACCCAAGCGACAGGGGAAACACCGGGGAGCTGTTTTTT
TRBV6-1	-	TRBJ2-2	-	CASSGVGAPGELFF	TGTGCCAGCAGTGGTGTTGGGGCCCCCGGGGAGCTGTTTTTT
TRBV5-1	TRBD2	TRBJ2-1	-	CASSLEPGLAGVFF	TGCGCCAGCAGCTTGGAACCGGGACTAGCGGGAGTGTTCTTC
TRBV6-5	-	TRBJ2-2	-	CASSYLGTGELFF	TGTGCCAGCAGTTACTTAGGGACCGGGGAGCTGTTTTTT
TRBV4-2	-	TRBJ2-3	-	CASSRGSGGQYF	TGTGCCAGCAGCCGGGGGTCTGGGGGGCAGTATTTT